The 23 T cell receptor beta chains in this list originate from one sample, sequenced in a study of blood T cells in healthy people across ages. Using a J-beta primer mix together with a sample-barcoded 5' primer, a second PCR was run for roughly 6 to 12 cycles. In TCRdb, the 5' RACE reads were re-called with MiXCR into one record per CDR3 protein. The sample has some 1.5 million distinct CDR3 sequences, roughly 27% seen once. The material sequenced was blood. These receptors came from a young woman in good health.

The CDR3 bases are TGCAGTACCACAGGACCACAAGAGACCCAGTACTTC. Amino acids: CSTTGPQETQYF. The V call is TRBV20-1, the J call TRBJ2-5; weak D call: TRBD1 (5 bases). From germline, CDR1 is DFQATT and CDR2 SNEGSKA (reference sequence). Trimming shortened V by 8 bases and J by 2 bases, and 12 bases separated the two germline ends. The CDR3 runs to 12 residues.

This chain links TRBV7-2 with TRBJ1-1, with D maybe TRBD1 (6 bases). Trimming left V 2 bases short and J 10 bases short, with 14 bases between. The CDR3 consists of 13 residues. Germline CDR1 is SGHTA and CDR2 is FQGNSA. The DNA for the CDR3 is TGTGCCAGCAGCTTACAGAGGGGGGGAACAGCTTTCTTT. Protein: CASSLQRGGTAFF.

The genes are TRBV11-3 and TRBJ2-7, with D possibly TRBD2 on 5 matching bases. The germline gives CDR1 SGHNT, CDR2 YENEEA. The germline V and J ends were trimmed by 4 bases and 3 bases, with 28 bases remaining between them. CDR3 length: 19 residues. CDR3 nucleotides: TGTGCCAGCAGCTCCTTGGGAGAGCCCTTACTCGGGCCCCTCTACGAGCAGTACTTC. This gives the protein CASSSLGEPLLGPLYEQYF.

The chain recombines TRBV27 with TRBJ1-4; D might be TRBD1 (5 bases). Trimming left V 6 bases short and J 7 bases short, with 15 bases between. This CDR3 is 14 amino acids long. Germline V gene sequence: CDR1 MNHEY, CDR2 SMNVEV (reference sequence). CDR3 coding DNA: TGTGCCAGCAGCTCCCCGGGACGGCGTGAAAAACTGTTTTTT. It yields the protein CASSSPGRREKLFF.

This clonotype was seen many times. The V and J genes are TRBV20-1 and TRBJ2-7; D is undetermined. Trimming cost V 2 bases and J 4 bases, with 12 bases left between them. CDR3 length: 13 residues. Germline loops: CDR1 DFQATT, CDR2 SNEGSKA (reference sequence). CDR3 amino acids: CSARPRMKYEQYF. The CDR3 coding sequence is TGCAGTGCTAGACCCCGAATGAAATACGAGCAGTACTTC.

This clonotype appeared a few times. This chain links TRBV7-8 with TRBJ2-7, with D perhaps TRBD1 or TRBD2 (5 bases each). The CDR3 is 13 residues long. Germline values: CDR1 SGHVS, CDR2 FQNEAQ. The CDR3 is CATCPGTTYEQYF. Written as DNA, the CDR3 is TGTGCTACCTGTCCCGGGACGACCTACGAGCAGTACTTC.

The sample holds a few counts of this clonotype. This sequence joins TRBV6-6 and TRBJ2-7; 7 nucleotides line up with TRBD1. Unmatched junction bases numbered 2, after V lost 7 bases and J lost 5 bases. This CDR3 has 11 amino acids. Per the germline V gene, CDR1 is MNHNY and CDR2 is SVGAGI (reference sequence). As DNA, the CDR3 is TGTGCCAGCACCACAGGGGACGAGCAGTACTTC. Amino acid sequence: CASTTGDEQYF.

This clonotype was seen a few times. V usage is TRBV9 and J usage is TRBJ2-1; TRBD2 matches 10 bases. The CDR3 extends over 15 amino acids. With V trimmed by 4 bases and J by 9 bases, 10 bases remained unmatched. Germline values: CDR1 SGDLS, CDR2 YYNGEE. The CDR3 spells CASSSTGTSEIEQFF. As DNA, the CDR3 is TGTGCCAGCAGCTCTACCGGGACTAGCGAAATTGAGCAGTTCTTC.

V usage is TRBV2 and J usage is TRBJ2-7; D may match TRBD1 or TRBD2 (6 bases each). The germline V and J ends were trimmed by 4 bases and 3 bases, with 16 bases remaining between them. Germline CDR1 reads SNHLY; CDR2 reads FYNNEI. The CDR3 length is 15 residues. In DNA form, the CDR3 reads TGTGCCAGCAGTGGGGCCAGGGGAGGTAACTACGAGCAGTACTTC. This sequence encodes CASSGARGGNYEQYF.

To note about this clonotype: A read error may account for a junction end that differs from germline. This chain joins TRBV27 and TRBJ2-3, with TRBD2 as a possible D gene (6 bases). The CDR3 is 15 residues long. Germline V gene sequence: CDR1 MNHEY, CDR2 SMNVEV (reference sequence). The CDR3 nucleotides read TGTGCCTGCAGGATGCAAGCGGGCCGCCCAGATACGCAGTATTTT. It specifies CACRMQAGRPDTQYF.

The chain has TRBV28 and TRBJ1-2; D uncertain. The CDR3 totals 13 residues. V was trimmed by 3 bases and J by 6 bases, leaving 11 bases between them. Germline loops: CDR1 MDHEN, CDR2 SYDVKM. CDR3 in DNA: TGTGCCAGCAGTTTTTTGTCAGGAAATGGCTACACCTTC. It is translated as CASSFLSGNGYTF.

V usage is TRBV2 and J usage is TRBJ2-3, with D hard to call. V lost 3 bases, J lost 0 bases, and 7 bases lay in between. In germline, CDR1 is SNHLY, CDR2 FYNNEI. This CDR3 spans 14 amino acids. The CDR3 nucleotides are TGTGCCAGCAGTGACCCACTCAGCACAGATACGCAGTATTTT. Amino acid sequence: CASSDPLSTDTQYF. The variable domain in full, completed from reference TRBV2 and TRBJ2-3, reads EPEVTQTPSHQVTQMGQEVILRCVPISNHLYFYWYRQILGQKVEFLVSFYNNEISEKSEIFDDQFSVERPDGSNFTLKIRSTKLEDSAMYFCASSDPLSTDTQYFGPGTRLTVL.

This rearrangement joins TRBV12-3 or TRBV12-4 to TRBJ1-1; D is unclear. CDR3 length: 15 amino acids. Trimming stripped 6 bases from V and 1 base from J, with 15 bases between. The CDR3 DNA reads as TGTGCCAGCAGGACACAAGGGAACCCGAACACTGAAGCTTTCTTT. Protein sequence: CASRTQGNPNTEAFF.

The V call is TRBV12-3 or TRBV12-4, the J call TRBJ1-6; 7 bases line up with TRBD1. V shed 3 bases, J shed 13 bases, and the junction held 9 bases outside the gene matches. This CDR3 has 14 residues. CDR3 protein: CASSLDRFPPPLHF. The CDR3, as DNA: TGTGCCAGCAGTTTGGACAGGTTCCCCCCGCCCCTCCACTTT.

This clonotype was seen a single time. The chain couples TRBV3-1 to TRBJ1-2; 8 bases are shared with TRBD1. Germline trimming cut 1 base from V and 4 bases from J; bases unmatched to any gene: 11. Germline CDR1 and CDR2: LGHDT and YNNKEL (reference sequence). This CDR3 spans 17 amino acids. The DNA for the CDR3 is TGTGCCAGCAGCCAAGCCGTCAGACAGGGGATTACCTATGGCTACACCTTC. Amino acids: CASSQAVRQGITYGYTF.

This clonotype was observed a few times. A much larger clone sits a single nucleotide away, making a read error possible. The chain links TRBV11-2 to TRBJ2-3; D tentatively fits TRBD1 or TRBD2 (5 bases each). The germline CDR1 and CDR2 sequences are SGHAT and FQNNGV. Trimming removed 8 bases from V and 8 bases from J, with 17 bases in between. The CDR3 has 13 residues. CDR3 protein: CASSRDRIVTQYF. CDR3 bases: TGTGCCAGCTCAAGGGACCGCATCGTTACGCAGTATTTT.

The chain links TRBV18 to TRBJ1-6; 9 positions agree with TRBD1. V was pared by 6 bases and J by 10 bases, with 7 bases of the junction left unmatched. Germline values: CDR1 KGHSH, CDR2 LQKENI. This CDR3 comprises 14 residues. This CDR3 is CASSPDRGLSPLHF. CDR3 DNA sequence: TGTGCCAGCTCGCCGGACAGGGGTTTGTCACCCCTCCACTTT.

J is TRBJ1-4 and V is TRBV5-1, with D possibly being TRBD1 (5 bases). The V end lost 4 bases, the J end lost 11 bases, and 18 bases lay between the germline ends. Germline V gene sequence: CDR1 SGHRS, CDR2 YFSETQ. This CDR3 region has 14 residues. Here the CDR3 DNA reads TGCGCCAGCAGCCCCTTCACGGGCGGGGCCAAACTGTTTTTT. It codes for CASSPFTGGAKLFF.

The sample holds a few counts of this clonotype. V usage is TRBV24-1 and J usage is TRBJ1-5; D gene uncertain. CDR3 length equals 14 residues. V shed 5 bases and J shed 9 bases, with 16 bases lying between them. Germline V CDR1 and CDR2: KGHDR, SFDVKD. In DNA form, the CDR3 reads TGTGCCACCAGTGTGGCTGAAGGGATTCGGCCCCAGCATTTT. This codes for CATSVAEGIRPQHF.

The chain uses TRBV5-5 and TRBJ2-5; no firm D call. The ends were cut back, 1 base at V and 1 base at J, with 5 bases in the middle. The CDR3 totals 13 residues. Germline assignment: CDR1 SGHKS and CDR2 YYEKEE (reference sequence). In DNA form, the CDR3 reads TGTGCCAGCAGCTTGTTTATCCAAGAGACCCAGTACTTC. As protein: CASSLFIQETQYF. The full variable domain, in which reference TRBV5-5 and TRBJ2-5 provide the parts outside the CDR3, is DAGVTQSPTHLIKTRGQQVTLRCSPISGHKSVSWYQQVLGQGPQFIFQYYEKEERGRGNFPDRFSARQFPNYSSELNVNALLLGDSALYLCASSLFIQETQYFGPGTRLLVL.

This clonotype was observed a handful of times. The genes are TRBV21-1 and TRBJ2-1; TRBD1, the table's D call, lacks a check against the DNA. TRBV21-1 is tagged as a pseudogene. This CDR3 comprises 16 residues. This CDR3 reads CASTEKTGQGDNEQFF. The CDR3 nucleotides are TGTGCCAGCACCGAAAAAACGGGACAGGGGGACAATGAGCAGTTCTTC.

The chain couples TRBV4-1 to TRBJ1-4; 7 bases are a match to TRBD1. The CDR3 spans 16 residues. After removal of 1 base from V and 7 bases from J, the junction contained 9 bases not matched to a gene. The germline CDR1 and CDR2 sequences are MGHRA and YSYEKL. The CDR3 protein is CASSQGRGQEGEKLFF. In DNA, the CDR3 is TGCGCCAGCAGCCAAGGTAGAGGACAGGAGGGTGAAAAACTGTTTTTT.

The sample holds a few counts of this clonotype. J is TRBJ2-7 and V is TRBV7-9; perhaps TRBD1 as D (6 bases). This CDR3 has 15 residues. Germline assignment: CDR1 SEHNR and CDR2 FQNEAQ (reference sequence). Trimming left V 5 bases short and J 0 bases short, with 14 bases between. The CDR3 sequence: CASSPRQARSYEQYF. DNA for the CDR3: TGTGCCAGCAGCCCCCGACAGGCCCGCTCCTACGAGCAGTACTTC. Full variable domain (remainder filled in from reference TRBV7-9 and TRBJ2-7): DTGVSQNPRHKITKRGQNVTFRCDPISEHNRLYWYRQTLGQGPEFLTYFQNEAQLEKSRLLSDRFSAERPKGSFSTLEIQRTEQGDSAMYLCASSPRQARSYEQYFGPGTRLTVT.